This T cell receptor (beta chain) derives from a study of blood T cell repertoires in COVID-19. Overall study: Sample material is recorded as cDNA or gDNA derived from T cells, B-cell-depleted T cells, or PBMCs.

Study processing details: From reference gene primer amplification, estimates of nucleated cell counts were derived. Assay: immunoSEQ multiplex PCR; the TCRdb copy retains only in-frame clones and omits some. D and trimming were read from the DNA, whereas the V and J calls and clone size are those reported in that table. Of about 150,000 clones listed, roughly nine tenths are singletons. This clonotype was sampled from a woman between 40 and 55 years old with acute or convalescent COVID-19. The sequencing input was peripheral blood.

CDR3 coding DNA: TGCGCCAGCAGCCAGAGGGGGGGGATCTACAATGAGCAGTTCTTC. It specifies CASSQRGGIYNEQFF. This chain connects TRBV4-1 to TRBJ2-1, with TRBD2 as a possible D gene (7 bases). CDR3 length: 15 amino acids. Germline V gives CDR1 MGHRA, CDR2 YSYEKL. Trimming cost V 3 bases and J 3 bases, with 12 bases left between them.